The 10 T cell receptor beta chains below all came from one sample that was sequenced in a study of T cell responses to AZD1222 COVID-19 vaccine. Only in-frame clones appear in the TCRdb table, and some are missing; sequencing was by immunoSEQ multiplex PCR. The sample gives over 85,000 clones, 90% of which show up once; about 8.4% is in the top ten. This material consisted of peripheral blood, taken on day 0 of AZD1222 vaccination. These receptors were obtained from an adult in good health.

The gene calls are TRBV9 and TRBJ2-3; 7 nucleotides line up with TRBD2. Germline-derived CDR1 and CDR2 are SGDLS and YYNGEE. V gave up 0 bases and J gave up 3 bases; unmatched junction bases: 7. The CDR3 is 16 residues long. This CDR3 reads CASSVDGGDTTDTQYF. The CDR3 DNA is TGTGCCAGCAGCGTAGATGGGGGGGATACGACAGATACGCAGTATTTT.

In DNA, the CDR3 is TGTGCCACCTCCGCAGGGGACAGCGGGTCGAACACTGAAGCTTTCTTT. The encoded protein is CATSAGDSGSNTEAFF. The chain links TRBV24-1 to TRBJ1-1; 7 bases align to TRBD1. The CDR3 is made up of 16 amino acids. The V gene's germline CDR1 is KGHDR and CDR2 SFDVKD. With 9 bases clipped from V and 1 base from J, the junction kept 13 bases outside the gene matches.

The chain uses TRBV6-5 and TRBJ1-4; TRBD1 might be the D (6 bases). The V gene lost 6 bases and the J gene lost 7 bases, with 15 bases spanning the gap. Germline-derived CDR1 and CDR2 are MNHEY and SVGAGI. This CDR3 spans 14 amino acids. As DNA, the CDR3 is TGTGCCAGCAGGAAGGAGGGGGATACTGAAAAACTGTTTTTT. Its protein product is CASRKEGDTEKLFF.

This clone was seen only once. This chain joins TRBV7-2 and TRBJ2-4, with D perhaps being TRBD1 or TRBD2 (5 bases each). Germline values: CDR1 SGHTA, CDR2 FQGNSA. This CDR3 has 16 residues. Trimming left V 6 bases short and J 8 bases short, with 23 bases between. Written as DNA, the CDR3 is TGTGCCAGCAGTCAAAACCAATGGGGGACCTCGGACATTCAGTACTTC. Amino acids: CASSQNQWGTSDIQYF.

The chain links TRBV27 to TRBJ2-5, with no clear D. In germline, CDR1 is MNHEY, CDR2 SMNVEV (reference sequence). This CDR3 is 14 amino acids long. The V end lost 3 bases, the J end lost 6 bases, and 14 bases lay between the germline ends. CDR3 sequence: CASSLVAGVKTQYF. The CDR3 DNA sequence: TGTGCCAGCAGTTTGGTGGCAGGCGTTAAGACCCAGTACTTC.

Written as DNA, the CDR3 is TGCGCCAGCAGCCTCCCCGGGGGGGCCTACGAGCAGTACTTC. It is translated as CASSLPGGAYEQYF. V and J are TRBV4-1 and TRBJ2-7; 8 bases line up with TRBD2. The V gene end was trimmed by 4 bases and the J gene end by 2 bases; junction bases not matched to a gene: 4. This CDR3 is 14 amino acids long. Per the germline V gene, CDR1 is MGHRA and CDR2 is YSYEKL.

V usage is TRBV12-3 or TRBV12-4 and J usage is TRBJ2-7; tentatively, D is TRBD1 or TRBD2 (6 bases each). The CDR3 runs to 13 residues. V lost 7 bases and J 2 bases, leaving 12 bases between the germline ends. CDR3 nucleotide sequence: TGTGCCAGCAATAGAGGGGGGCCCTACGAGCAGTACTTC. The encoded protein is CASNRGGPYEQYF.

The genes are TRBV9 and TRBJ1-3; no clear D. V was cut by 3 bases and J by 4 bases, with 26 bases left in between. CDR1 and CDR2 (germline): SGDLS, YYNGEE. This CDR3 has 19 amino acids. The CDR3 DNA reads as TGTGCCAGCAGCGACCCGCACATGGGTAACAAGGGTGCGGGAAACACCATATATTTT. Encoded protein: CASSDPHMGNKGAGNTIYF.

V is TRBV5-1 and J is TRBJ1-4; 7 bases agree with TRBD1. V shed 2 bases and J 0 bases; nucleotides not matched to a gene: 7. The CDR3 sequence is 17 residues long. Germline CDR1 and CDR2: SGHRS and YFSETQ. CDR3 sequence: CASSFSGTASTNEKLFF. As DNA, the CDR3 is TGCGCCAGCAGCTTTTCCGGGACAGCCTCAACTAATGAAAAACTGTTTTTT.

This rearrangement joins TRBV9 to TRBJ2-1; D uncertain. Per the germline V gene, CDR1 is SGDLS and CDR2 is YYNGEE. Trimming removed 0 bases from V and 4 bases from J, with 2 bases in between. The CDR3 is 12 residues long. As DNA, the CDR3 is TGTGCCAGCAGCGTAGGGTACAATGAGCAGTTCTTC. Protein: CASSVGYNEQFF.